These 4 T cell receptor beta chains were all obtained from the same sample, sequenced in a study of preoperative IRX-2 immunotherapy in early breast cancer. Measured with immunoSEQ multiplex PCR; TCRdb has only the in-frame clones, and not every one. The table shows around 95,000 clones, with more than 80% occurring only once. The treatment is: preoperative locoregional IRX-2 cytokine immunotherapy. Sample: tumor tissue, taken after IRX-2 immunotherapy. The receptors were gathered from a human donor with breast cancer.

The chain is built from TRBV30 and TRBJ2-7; TRBD2 aligns across 11 bases. Germline loops: CDR1 GTSNPN, CDR2 SVGIG (reference sequence). The CDR3 consists of 16 residues. The V and J ends lost 0 bases and 4 bases, in that order; junction bases with no gene match: 8. CDR3 in amino acids: CAWSVRSGTSGYEQYF. CDR3 coding DNA: TGTGCCTGGAGTGTCAGATCCGGGACTAGCGGTTACGAGCAGTACTTC.

The gene calls are TRBV11-3 and TRBJ1-3; no definite D call. Germline values: CDR1 SGHNT, CDR2 YENEEA. The V and J ends lost 0 bases and 0 bases respectively, with 9 bases between them. CDR3 length: 16 residues. CDR3 in DNA: TGTGCCAGCAGCTTAGAACCATTCTTCTCTGGAAACACCATATATTTT. It codes for CASSLEPFFSGNTIYF.

The V call is TRBV28, the J call TRBJ1-2; a possible D gene is TRBD1 (5 bases). This CDR3 has 15 amino acids. V was pared by 2 bases and J by 1 base, with 11 bases between. Germline CDR1 MDHEN, CDR2 SYDVKM. The CDR3 nucleotides are TGTGCCAGCAGTTTAAGAGGGGAAATTAACTATGGCTACACCTTC. This gives the protein CASSLRGEINYGYTF.

The gene calls are TRBV14 and TRBJ2-1; perhaps TRBD2 as D (7 bases). The CDR3 runs 13 residues. Trimming shortened V by 4 bases and J by 10 bases, and 14 bases separated the two germline ends. Germline CDR1 is SGHDN and CDR2 is FVKESK. The CDR3 DNA sequence: TGTGCCAGCAGCCTCGGGACTACAGGGGAGCAGTTCTTC. This encodes CASSLGTTGEQFF.